This TCR beta chain was observed in a study of cytomegalovirus exposure and HLA in healthy donors. Study results and limitations: An analysis was carried out later, and it reportedly showed fewer N-insertions in an Asian-associated ancestry cluster than the approximately 700-donor mean. Sequencing likely generated an artifact that appeared as a cluster of highly shared sequence variants. Researchers reported in a later analysis that a missense DCLRE1C variant was tied to TCR beta V- and J-gene trimming.

Germline V CDR1 and CDR2: KGHSH, LQKENI. CDR3 size: 11 residues. V was clipped by 6 bases and J by 10 bases; unmatched bases: 2. Of note for this clone: Its antigen is currently unknown.

Researchers ran the PCR with 60 Vbeta and 13 Jbeta primers. Sequencing was performed with immunoSEQ multiplex PCR; in TCRdb, only in-frame clones are kept and a portion is missing. The sample holds roughly 100,000 clones, around 75% seen once. The specimen was PBMCs. The receptor was derived from a man in his forties or fifties in good health and CMV-seronegative. The rearrangement links TRBV18 to TRBJ1-1, with 10 bases that match TRBD1. CDR3 sequence (DNA): TGTGCCAGCTCGGGACAGGGGATAGCTTTCTTT. This encodes CASSGQGIAFF.